Each of the 20 T cell receptor beta chains below was sequenced from the same sample in a study of blood T cell repertoires in COVID-19. Assay: immunoSEQ multiplex PCR; the TCRdb copy retains only in-frame clones and omits some. Here the sample spans some 67,000 clones, more than 70% being singletons. The specimen was peripheral blood. Receptor source: a woman between 55 and 75 years old with acute or convalescent COVID-19.

V gene TRBV12-3 or TRBV12-4 combines with J gene TRBJ2-5; D is ambiguous. This CDR3 has 12 amino acids. Trimming removed 2 bases from V and 5 bases from J, with 6 bases in between. The CDR3 DNA reads as TGTGCCAGCAGTTTATTGGGCGAGACCCAGTACTTC. The encoded protein is CASSLLGETQYF.

This clone appeared once. The genes are TRBV28 and TRBJ1-5, with a weak D call TRBD1 (6 bases). Trimming took off 9 bases at V and 1 base at J, with 10 bases between the two ends. CDR3 length equals 13 residues. Germline loops: CDR1 MDHEN, CDR2 SYDVKM. As DNA, the CDR3 is TGTGCCAGTGATGACAGGAGCAATCAGCCCCAGCATTTT. Amino acids: CASDDRSNQPQHF. The whole variable domain, remainder taken from reference TRBV28 and TRBJ1-5, is DVKVTQSSRYLVKRTGEKVFLECVQDMDHENMFWYRQDPGLGLRLIYFSYDVKMKEKGDIPEGYSVSREKKERFSLILESASTNQTSMYLCASDDRSNQPQHFGDGTRLSIL.

V gene TRBV5-1 combines with J gene TRBJ2-7; the D gene is possibly TRBD1 (6 bases). The V and J ends lost 0 bases and 7 bases respectively, with 14 bases between them. The germline gives CDR1 SGHRS, CDR2 YFSETQ. This CDR3 comprises 14 residues. In DNA, the CDR3 is TGCGCCAGCAGCTTGGCCGGTAAGACAGGAGAGCAGTACTTC. Protein sequence: CASSLAGKTGEQYF.

This chain connects TRBV19 to TRBJ2-7, with D perhaps matching TRBD1 (7 bases). Germline CDR1 is LNHDA and CDR2 is SQIVND (reference sequence). This CDR3 has 13 amino acids. Trimming cost V 5 bases and J 4 bases, with 12 bases left between them. In nucleotides, the CDR3 is TGTGCCAGTAGTGCCCCAGGGGGGTACGAGCAGTACTTC. Encoded protein: CASSAPGGYEQYF.

The chain is built from TRBV4-1 and TRBJ2-3; D is possibly TRBD2 (6 bases). The CDR3 spans 17 residues. Germline CDR1 and CDR2: MGHRA and YSYEKL. V was clipped by 0 bases and J by 4 bases, with 17 bases between them. CDR3 loop: CASSQEKGGGVADTQYF. The CDR3 DNA reads TGCGCCAGCAGCCAAGAAAAGGGTGGAGGGGTAGCAGATACGCAGTATTTT.

This clone is medium-sized. This chain joins TRBV2 and TRBJ1-3, with TRBD1 as a possible D gene (6 bases). Deletions cut 5 bases from V and 1 base from J, with 12 bases between. Germline V CDR1 and CDR2: SNHLY, FYNNEI. The CDR3 is 15 residues long. Here the CDR3 DNA reads TGTGCCAGCAGTCCCGGACAGTTATCTGGAAACACCATATATTTT. It translates to CASSPGQLSGNTIYF.

This chain joins TRBV6-5 and TRBJ2-2; no firm D call. The CDR3 runs 13 residues. Germline CDR1 and CDR2: MNHEY and SVGAGI. Trimming pared 7 bases from V and 4 bases from J, leaving 10 bases between. CDR3 in DNA: TGTGCCAGCAATGGGCCCTTCACCGGGGAGCTGTTTTTT. Translating gives CASNGPFTGELFF.

The chain combines TRBV4-1 with TRBJ2-1, with TRBD2 matching 12 bases. V was pared by 0 bases and J by 6 bases, with 6 bases of the junction left unmatched. In germline, CDR1 is MGHRA, CDR2 YSYEKL. CDR3 length: 17 amino acids. The CDR3 spells CASSQEASGGARNEQFF. In DNA form, the CDR3 reads TGCGCCAGCAGCCAAGAAGCTAGCGGGGGGGCTCGCAATGAGCAGTTCTTC.

The V gene is TRBV9, the J gene TRBJ1-1; a possible D gene is TRBD1 (6 bases). CDR1 is SGDLS, CDR2 YYNGEE, per germline. This CDR3 contains 15 residues. The V gene lost 2 bases and the J gene lost 1 base, with 12 bases spanning the gap. In DNA, the CDR3 is TGTGCCAGCAGCGTTCCGGGACAAGAGAACACTGAAGCTTTCTTT. Residues: CASSVPGQENTEAFF.

This clone occurred once. Its ends do not fully match the called genes, so a read error is possible. The rearrangement links TRBV7-7 to TRBJ2-5; 7 bases agree with TRBD1. The length of the CDR3 is 13 residues. The germline V gene has CDR1 SSHAT and CDR2 FNYEAQ (reference sequence). CDR3 DNA: TGTGCTAGCAGCTTAGACAGGGAGGAGACCCAGTACTTC. Amino acids: CASSLDREETQYF.

The genes are TRBV5-4 and TRBJ1-2; D is ambiguous. V was cut by 4 bases and J by 5 bases, with 18 bases left in between. Germline CDR1 SGHNT, CDR2 YYREEE (reference sequence). The CDR3 is made up of 15 amino acids. The chain's CDR3 is CASSLAGSPRYGYTF. For the CDR3, the DNA is TGTGCCAGCAGCCTTGCGGGGAGCCCAAGGTATGGCTACACCTTC.

V gene TRBV6-5 combines with J gene TRBJ1-2; a possible D gene is TRBD1 (6 bases). The ends were cut back, 10 bases at V and 3 bases at J, with 15 bases in the middle. CDR1 and CDR2 (germline): MNHEY, SVGAGI. This CDR3 has 13 amino acids. CDR3 in DNA: TGTGCCACTAGCGGGGGGCTCTACTATGGCTACACCTTC. Its protein product is CATSGGLYYGYTF.

This clone was picked up one time. The chain employs TRBV6-5 and TRBJ2-3; TRBD1 is a possible D gene (6 bases). The germline V gene has CDR1 MNHEY and CDR2 SVGAGI. CDR3 length equals 14 residues. The ends were cut back, 7 bases at V and 2 bases at J, with 13 bases in the middle. The CDR3 bases are TGTGCCAGCAAGATGGGACATTACACAGATACGCAGTATTTT. It translates to CASKMGHYTDTQYF.

The chain uses TRBV7-2 and TRBJ2-7, with TRBD1 matching 8 bases. With V trimmed by 3 bases and J by 5 bases, 3 bases remained unmatched. The germline gives CDR1 SGHTA, CDR2 FQGNSA. This CDR3 region has 13 residues. The CDR3 region has the DNA TGTGCCAGCAGCTTCGGACAGGGCGACGAGCAGTACTTC. Amino acids: CASSFGQGDEQYF.

The chain carries TRBV6-5 and TRBJ1-2, with 12 bases that match TRBD1. Germline lookup yields CDR1 MNHEY and CDR2 SVGAGI. The CDR3 extends over 15 amino acids. J lost 7 bases, V lost 6 bases, and 9 bases had no gene match. Written as DNA, the CDR3 is TGTGCCAGCAGAATTCCGGGACAGGGGGCAGTTGGCTACACCTTC. It translates to CASRIPGQGAVGYTF.

The chain carries TRBV7-3 and TRBJ2-7; TRBD1 matches 8 bases. V was clipped by 2 bases and J by 10 bases; unmatched bases: 10. CDR3 size: 14 residues. Germline-derived CDR1 and CDR2 are SGHTA and FQGTGA. The CDR3 coding sequence is TGTGCCAGCAGCTTACTCGGGACAGGCACCCTTCAGTACTTC. The encoded protein is CASSLLGTGTLQYF.

Here the CDR3 DNA reads TGCGCCAGCAGCTATAGGTCGGGTGAAAAACTGTTTTTT. It codes for CASSYRSGEKLFF. The chain employs TRBV5-1 and TRBJ1-4; D gene unclear. The CDR3 consists of 13 residues. The germline V gene has CDR1 SGHRS and CDR2 YFSETQ. V lost 3 bases, J lost 7 bases, and 10 bases lay in between.

This chain links TRBV7-3 with TRBJ2-5; 8 nucleotides line up with TRBD2. After removal of 5 bases from V and 3 bases from J, the junction contained 2 bases not matched to a gene. This CDR3 region has 13 residues. CDR1 and CDR2 from the germline V gene are SGHTA and FQGTGA. The CDR3 loop is CASSPGGEETQYF. DNA of the CDR3: TGTGCCAGCAGCCCCGGGGGGGAAGAGACCCAGTACTTC.

The J gene is TRBJ2-4, the V gene TRBV16; TRBD2 is a possible D gene (6 bases). The CDR3 covers 16 residues. CDR1 KGHSY and CDR2 FQNENV come from the germline V gene. Trimming shortened V by 4 bases and J by 0 bases, and 13 bases separated the two germline ends. This CDR3 is CASSPATGVAKNIQYF. The CDR3, as DNA: TGTGCCAGCAGCCCGGCGACGGGGGTAGCCAAAAACATTCAGTACTTC.

The gene calls are TRBV5-1 and TRBJ2-2, with D tentatively TRBD1 (6 bases). Trimming stripped 2 bases from V and 8 bases from J, with 10 bases between. This CDR3 has 13 amino acids. From germline, CDR1 is SGHRS and CDR2 YFSETQ. The CDR3 region is CASSLQGSGELFF. The DNA of the CDR3 is TGCGCCAGCAGCTTACAGGGTTCGGGGGAGCTGTTTTTT.